This T cell receptor (beta chain) was recovered during a study of cytomegalovirus exposure and HLA in healthy donors. Both 60 Vbeta primers and 13 Jbeta primers went into the PCR. Assay used: immunoSEQ multiplex PCR; TCRdb lists only in-frame clones, some missing. This sample yields 110,000 or so clones, of which 75% are seen a single time; 2.5% to 3.5% belongs to the top ten. The CDR3 has 13 amino acids. V was clipped by 4 bases and J by 4 bases, with 10 bases between them. The germline CDR1 and CDR2 sequences are ENHRY and SYGVKD. Specimen: PBMCs. This rearrangement joins TRBV10-3 to TRBJ1-1; D uncertain. The clonotype was recovered from a woman aged 40 to 55 in good health and CMV-seropositive. The CDR3 DNA is TGTGCCATCAGTGGAGGGTCGAGCACTGAAGCTTTCTTT. Translation gives CAISGGSSTEAFF.